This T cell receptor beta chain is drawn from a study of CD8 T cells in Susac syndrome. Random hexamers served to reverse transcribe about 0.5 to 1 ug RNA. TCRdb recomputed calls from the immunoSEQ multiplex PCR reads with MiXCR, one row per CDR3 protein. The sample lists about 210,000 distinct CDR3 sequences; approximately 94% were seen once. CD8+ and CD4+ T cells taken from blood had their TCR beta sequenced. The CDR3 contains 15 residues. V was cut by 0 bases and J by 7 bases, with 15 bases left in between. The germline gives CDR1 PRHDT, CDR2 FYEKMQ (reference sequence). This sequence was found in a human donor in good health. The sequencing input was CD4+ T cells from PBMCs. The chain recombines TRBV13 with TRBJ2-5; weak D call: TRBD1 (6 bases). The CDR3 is CASSLGSRGPGTQYF. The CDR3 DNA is TGTGCCAGCAGCTTAGGATCCAGGGGCCCCGGGACCCAGTACTTC.